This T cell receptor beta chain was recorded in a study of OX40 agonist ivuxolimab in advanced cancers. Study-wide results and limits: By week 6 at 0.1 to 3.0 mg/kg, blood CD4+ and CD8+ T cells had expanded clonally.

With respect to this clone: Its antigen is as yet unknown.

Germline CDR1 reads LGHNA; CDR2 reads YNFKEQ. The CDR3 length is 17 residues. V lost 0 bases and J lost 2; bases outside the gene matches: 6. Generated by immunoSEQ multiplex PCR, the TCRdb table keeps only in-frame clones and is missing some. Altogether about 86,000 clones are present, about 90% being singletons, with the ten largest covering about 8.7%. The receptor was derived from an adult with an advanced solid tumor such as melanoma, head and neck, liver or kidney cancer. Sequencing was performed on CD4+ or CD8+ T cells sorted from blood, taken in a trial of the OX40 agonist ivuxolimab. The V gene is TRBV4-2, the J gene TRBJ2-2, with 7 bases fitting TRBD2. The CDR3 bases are TGTGCCAGCAGCCAAGATCGGGGAGGGGATAACACCGGGGAGCTGTTTTTT. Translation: CASSQDRGGDNTGELFF.